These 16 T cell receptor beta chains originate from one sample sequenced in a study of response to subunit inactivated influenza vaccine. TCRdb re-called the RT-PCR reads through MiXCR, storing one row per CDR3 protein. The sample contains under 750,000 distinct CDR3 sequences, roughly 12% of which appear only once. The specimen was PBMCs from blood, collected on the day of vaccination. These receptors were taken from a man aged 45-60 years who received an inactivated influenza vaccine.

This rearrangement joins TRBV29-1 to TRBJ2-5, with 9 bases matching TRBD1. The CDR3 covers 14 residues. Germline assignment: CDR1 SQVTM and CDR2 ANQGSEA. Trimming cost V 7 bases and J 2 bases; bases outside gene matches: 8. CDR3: CSGYRDREQETQYF. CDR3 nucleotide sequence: TGCAGCGGTTACCGGGACAGGGAACAAGAGACCCAGTACTTC.

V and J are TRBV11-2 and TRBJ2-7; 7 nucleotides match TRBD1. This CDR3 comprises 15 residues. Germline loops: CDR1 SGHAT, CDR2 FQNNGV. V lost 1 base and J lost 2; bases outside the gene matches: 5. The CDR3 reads CASSLVQGQTYEQYF. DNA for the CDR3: TGTGCCAGCAGCTTAGTGCAGGGACAGACCTACGAGCAGTACTTC. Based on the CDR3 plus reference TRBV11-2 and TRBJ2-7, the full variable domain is EAGVAQSPRYKIIEKRQSVAFWCNPISGHATLYWYQQILGQGPKLLIQFQNNGVVDDSQLPKDRFSAERLKGVDSTLKIQPAKLEDSAVYLCASSLVQGQTYEQYFGPGTRLTVT.

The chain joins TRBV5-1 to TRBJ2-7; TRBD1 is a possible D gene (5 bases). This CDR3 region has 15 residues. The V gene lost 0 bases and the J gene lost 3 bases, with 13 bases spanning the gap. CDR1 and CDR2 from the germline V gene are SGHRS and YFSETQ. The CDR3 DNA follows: TGCGCCAGCAGCTTGGGCTGGGGCCCACTCTACGAGCAGTACTTC. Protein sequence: CASSLGWGPLYEQYF.

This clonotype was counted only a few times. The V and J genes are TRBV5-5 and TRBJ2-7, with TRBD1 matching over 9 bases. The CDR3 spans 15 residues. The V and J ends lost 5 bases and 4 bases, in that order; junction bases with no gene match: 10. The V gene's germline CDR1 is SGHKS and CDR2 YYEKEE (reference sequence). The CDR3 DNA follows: TGTGCCAGCAGGTATGCCGGGACAGGGTCGTACGAGCAGTACTTC. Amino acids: CASRYAGTGSYEQYF.

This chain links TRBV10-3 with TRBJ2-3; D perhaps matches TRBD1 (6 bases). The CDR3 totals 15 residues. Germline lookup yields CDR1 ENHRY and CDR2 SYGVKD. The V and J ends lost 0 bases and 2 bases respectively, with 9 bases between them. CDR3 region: CAISESDRFTDTQYF. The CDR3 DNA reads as TGTGCCATCAGTGAGTCTGACAGGTTCACAGATACGCAGTATTTT.

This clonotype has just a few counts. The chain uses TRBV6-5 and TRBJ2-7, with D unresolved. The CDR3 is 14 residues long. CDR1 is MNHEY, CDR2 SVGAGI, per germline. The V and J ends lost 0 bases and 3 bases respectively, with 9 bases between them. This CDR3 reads CASSYSGDFYEQYF. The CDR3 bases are TGTGCCAGCAGTTACTCCGGTGACTTCTACGAGCAGTACTTC.

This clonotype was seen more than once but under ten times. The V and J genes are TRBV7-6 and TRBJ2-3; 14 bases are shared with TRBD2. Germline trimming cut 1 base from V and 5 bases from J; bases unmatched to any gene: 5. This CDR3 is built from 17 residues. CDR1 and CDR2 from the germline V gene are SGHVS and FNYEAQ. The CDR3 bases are TGTGCCAGCAGCTTAGTCGGGACTAGCGGGGGAAGAGATACGCAGTATTTT. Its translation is CASSLVGTSGGRDTQYF. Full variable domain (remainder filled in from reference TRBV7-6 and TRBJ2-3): GAGVSQSPRYKVTKRGQDVALRCDPISGHVSLYWYRQALGQGPEFLTYFNYEAQQDKSGLPNDRFSAERPEGSISTLTIQRTEQRDSAMYRCASSLVGTSGGRDTQYFGPGTRLTVL.

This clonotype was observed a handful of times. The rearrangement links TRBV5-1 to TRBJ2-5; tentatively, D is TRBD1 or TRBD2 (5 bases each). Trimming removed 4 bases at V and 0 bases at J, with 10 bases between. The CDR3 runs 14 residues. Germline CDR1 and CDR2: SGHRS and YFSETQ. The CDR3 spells CASSRDADQETQYF. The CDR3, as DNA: TGCGCCAGCAGCAGGGACGCCGACCAAGAGACCCAGTACTTC.

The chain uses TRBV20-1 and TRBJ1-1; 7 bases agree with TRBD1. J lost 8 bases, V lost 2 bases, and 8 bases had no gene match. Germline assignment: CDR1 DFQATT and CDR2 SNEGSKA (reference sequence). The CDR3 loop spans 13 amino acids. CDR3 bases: TGCAGTGCTAGAAATACAGGGGTCCTCGAAGCTTTCTTT. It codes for CSARNTGVLEAFF.

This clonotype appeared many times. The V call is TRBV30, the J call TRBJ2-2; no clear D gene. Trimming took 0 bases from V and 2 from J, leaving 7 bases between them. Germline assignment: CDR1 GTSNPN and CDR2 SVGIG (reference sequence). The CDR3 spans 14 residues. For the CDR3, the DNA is TGTGCCTGGAGTGTAGCGCGCAACACCGGGGAGCTGTTTTTT. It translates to CAWSVARNTGELFF.

The CDR3 DNA reads as TGTGCCAGCAGTTACCTTCCGGGGGACAGCGGGAATAGGGCCAACGTCCTGACTTTC. Encoded protein: CASSYLPGDSGNRANVLTF. The chain is built from TRBV6-2 or TRBV6-3 and TRBJ2-6; D may correspond to TRBD1 or TRBD2 (7 bases each). Per germline, CDR1 MNHEY and CDR2 SVGEGT. The CDR3 is 19 amino acids. V was cut by 2 bases and J by 5 bases, with 22 bases left in between.

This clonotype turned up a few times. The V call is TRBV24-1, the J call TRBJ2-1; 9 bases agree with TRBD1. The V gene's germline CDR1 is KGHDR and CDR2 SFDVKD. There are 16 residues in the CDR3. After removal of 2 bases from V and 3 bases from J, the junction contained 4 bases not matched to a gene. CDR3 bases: TGTGCCACCAGTGATTCTGGGACAGGGAGCTACAATGAGCAGTTCTTC. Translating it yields CATSDSGTGSYNEQFF.

The CDR3 protein is CAISESLGASTQETQYF. CDR3 bases: TGTGCCATCAGTGAGTCCTTAGGGGCAAGTACTCAAGAGACCCAGTACTTC. The rearrangement joins TRBV10-3 to TRBJ2-5; weak D call: TRBD1 (5 bases). With 0 bases removed from V and 2 bases from J, the gap between germline ends came to 16 bases. The CDR3 is 17 amino acids. The germline CDR1 and CDR2 sequences are ENHRY and SYGVKD.

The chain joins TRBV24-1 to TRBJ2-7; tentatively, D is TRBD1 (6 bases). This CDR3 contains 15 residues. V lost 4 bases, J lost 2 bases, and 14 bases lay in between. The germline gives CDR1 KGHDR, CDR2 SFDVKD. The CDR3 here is CATSDPGRGAYEQYF. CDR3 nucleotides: TGTGCCACCAGTGACCCGGGCAGGGGAGCCTACGAGCAGTACTTC.

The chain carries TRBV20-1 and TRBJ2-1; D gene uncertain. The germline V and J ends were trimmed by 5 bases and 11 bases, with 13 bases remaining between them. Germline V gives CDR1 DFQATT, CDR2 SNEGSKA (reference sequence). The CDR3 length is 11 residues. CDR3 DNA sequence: TGCAGTGCTCTCCTATCACAGAAGCAGTTCTTC. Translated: CSALLSQKQFF.

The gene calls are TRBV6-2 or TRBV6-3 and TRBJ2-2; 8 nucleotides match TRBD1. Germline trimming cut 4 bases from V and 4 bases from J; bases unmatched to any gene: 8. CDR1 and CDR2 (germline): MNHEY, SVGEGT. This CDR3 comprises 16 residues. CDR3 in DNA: TGTGCCAGCAGTTCCGACAGGGGATTCACCACCGGGGAGCTGTTTTTT. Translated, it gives CASSSDRGFTTGELFF.